The source of this T cell receptor beta chain is a study of blood T cell repertoires in COVID-19. Study-level background: COVID-19 samples collected from the United States, Italy and Spain covered acute and convalescent phases. T cells, B-cell-depleted T cells, or PBMCs supplied cDNA or gDNA.

V shed 1 base, J shed 2 bases, and the junction held 4 bases outside the gene matches. Germline V gene sequence: CDR1 SGHVS, CDR2 FQNEAQ. This CDR3 is built from 16 residues. Followed longitudinally, the Seattle patients had been enrolled during active infection. In the source study's methods: Reference gene primer amplification in the assay estimated nucleated cell counts. The data were produced by immunoSEQ multiplex PCR, yet TCRdb's version contains in-frame clones alone and is incomplete. V, J and clone size are taken as reported in that table, and D and trimming were inferred from the DNA itself. Among 250,000 to 350,000 clones listed, approximately 90% were seen once.

The V gene is TRBV7-8, the J gene TRBJ1-4, with 7 bases identical to TRBD1. The source is a woman aged 25 to 39 with COVID-19, enrolled during active disease. Source material: peripheral blood. This CDR3 is CASSLGQGWTNEKLFF. Here the CDR3 DNA reads TGTGCCAGCAGCTTAGGACAGGGTTGGACTAATGAAAAACTGTTTTTT.